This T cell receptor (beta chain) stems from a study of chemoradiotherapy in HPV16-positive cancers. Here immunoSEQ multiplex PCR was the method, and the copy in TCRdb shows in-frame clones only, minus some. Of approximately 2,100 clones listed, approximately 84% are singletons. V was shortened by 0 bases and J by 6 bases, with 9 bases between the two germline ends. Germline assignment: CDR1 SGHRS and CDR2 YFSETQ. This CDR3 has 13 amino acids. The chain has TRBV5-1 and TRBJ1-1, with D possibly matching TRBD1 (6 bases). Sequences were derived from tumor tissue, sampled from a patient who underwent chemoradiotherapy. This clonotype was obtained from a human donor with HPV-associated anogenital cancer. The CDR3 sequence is CASSLDRDPEAFF. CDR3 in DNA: TGCGCCAGCAGCTTGGACAGGGACCCTGAAGCTTTCTTT.